A single T cell receptor beta chain is shown here with its context. The antigen is undetermined. The V and J ends lost 1 base and 6 bases respectively, with 21 bases between them. Germline V gene data show CDR1 as SGHTA and CDR2 as FQGNSA. The CDR3 runs to 17 residues. Hyperthyroidism is called stable when no ophthalmopathy develops within 18 months of follow-up. Serum thyroxine and TRAb, along with clinical symptoms, thyroid ultrasound and orbital computed tomography, were what diagnosis relied on. TCR beta CDR3 amplification used RNA transcripts. First-round RT-PCR employed HTBI primers, with a second-round multiplex PCR after it. TCRdb analysed the multiplex PCR reads with MiXCR anew, one entry per CDR3 protein. This table holds a few hundred thousand distinct CDR3 sequences, 15% found once. The data were obtained in a study of Graves' ophthalmopathy and Graves' hyperthyroidism. Study-wide points: With just over 70% sensitivity and around 79% specificity, the model predicted ophthalmopathy progression.

The clonotype comes from a young woman with stable Graves' hyperthyroidism. This chain connects TRBV7-2 to TRBJ1-2; a possible D gene is TRBD1 (6 bases). Sequencing used peripheral blood. In DNA form, the CDR3 reads TGTGCCAGCAGCTTAGGTAGTTTATGGGGGCGGATTGATGGCTACACCTTC. Encoded protein: CASSLGSLWGRIDGYTF.